This entry concerns a single TCR beta chain. The CDR3 is made up of 15 amino acids. The V and J ends lost 2 bases and 7 bases respectively, with 15 bases between them. Germline V gene sequence: CDR1 SGHNT, CDR2 YENEEA. Assay used: immunoSEQ multiplex PCR; TCRdb lists only in-frame clones, some missing. This table has about 2.1 million clones, just over 90% appearing once. Positively selected for CCR7, the CD45RO-negative cells used as naive CD8 cells excluded terminally differentiated effector memory CD45RA+ cells. These data originate in a study of shared clonotypes between healthy human individuals.

Source material: naive CD8+ T cells from PBMCs. The receptor was isolated from a man between 18 and 29 years old in good health. Some clones in this sample may be carry-over from other donors' samples. This chain joins TRBV11-3 and TRBJ2-1, with a tentative D call TRBD2 (6 bases). The CDR3 loop reads CASSLRDSLGNEQFF. Here the CDR3 DNA reads TGTGCCAGCAGCTTAAGGGACTCCCTTGGGAATGAGCAGTTCTTC.